This entry concerns a single T cell receptor (beta chain). Its antigen is unidentified. This sample was included in a study of cytomegalovirus exposure and HLA in healthy donors. Findings and limits, study-wide: An ancestry cluster, one associated with Asian ancestry, reportedly showed fewer N-insertions than the approximately 650-donor mean in a later analysis.

Use of 60 Vbeta and 13 Jbeta primers characterized the PCR. Assay used: immunoSEQ multiplex PCR; TCRdb lists only in-frame clones, some missing. The sample has 200,000 to 250,000 clones; 77% are singletons. There are 13 residues in the CDR3. Germline CDR1 is MGHDK and CDR2 is SYGVNS. V gave up 8 bases and J gave up 0 bases, with 10 bases separating them. The sequenced material came from PBMCs. This TCR was sampled from a woman aged 55-75 years in good health and CMV-seropositive. V usage is TRBV25-1 and J usage is TRBJ1-1, with D possibly matching TRBD1 (5 bases). The chain's CDR3 is CASRQFMNTEAFF. CDR3 nucleotides: TGTGCCAGCCGACAGTTCATGAACACTGAAGCTTTCTTT.